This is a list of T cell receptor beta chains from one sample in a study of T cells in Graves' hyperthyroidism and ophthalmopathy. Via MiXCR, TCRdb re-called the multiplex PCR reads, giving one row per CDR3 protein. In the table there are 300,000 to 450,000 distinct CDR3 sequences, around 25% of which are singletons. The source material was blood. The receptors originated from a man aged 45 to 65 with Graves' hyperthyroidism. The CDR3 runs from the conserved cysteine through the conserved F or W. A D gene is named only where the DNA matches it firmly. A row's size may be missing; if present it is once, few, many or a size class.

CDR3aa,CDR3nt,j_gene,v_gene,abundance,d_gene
CASSTAGSGIRAAGELFF,TGTGCCAGCAGTACGGCGGGTAGCGGGATCCGTGCGGCCGGGGAGCTGTTTTTT,TRBJ2-2,TRBV28,few,TRBD2
CATSGDSGANVLTF,TGTGCCACCTCAGGGGATTCCGGGGCCAACGTCCTGACTTTC,TRBJ2-6,TRBV24-1,NA,NA
CASGLASADTQYF,TGTGCTAGTGGTTTGGCTAGCGCAGATACGCAGTATTTT,TRBJ2-3,TRBV12-5,NA,NA
CASVPDGAGLLETQYF,TGTGCTAGTGTCCCGGATGGAGCGGGCCTTCTGGAGACCCAGTACTTC,TRBJ2-5,TRBV12-5,NA,NA
CATSDFASDDTQYF,TGTGCCACCAGTGATTTTGCGAGTGACGATACGCAGTATTTT,TRBJ2-3,TRBV24-1,NA,NA
CASSLDSEPETQYF,TGTGCCAGCAGCTTAGACTCAGAGCCAGAGACCCAGTACTTC,TRBJ2-5,TRBV7-2,NA,NA
CASRFQGFTEAFF,TGTGCCAGCAGGTTCCAGGGATTCACTGAAGCTTTCTTT,TRBJ1-1,TRBV6-1,many,NA
CSARLAGVNEQFF,TGCAGTGCCAGACTAGCGGGAGTCAATGAGCAGTTCTTC,TRBJ2-1,TRBV20-1,NA,TRBD2
CASSLDVGMGETQYF,TGTGCCAGCAGCTTAGATGTCGGGATGGGTGAGACCCAGTACTTC,TRBJ2-5,TRBV11-2,few,NA
CASSLSRENTGELFF,TGTGCCAGCAGTTTGTCCAGGGAGAACACCGGGGAGCTGTTTTTT,TRBJ2-2,TRBV27,NA,NA
CSARGGAYNEQFF,TGCAGTGCTCGGGGGGGGGCCTACAATGAGCAGTTCTTC,TRBJ2-1,TRBV20-1,NA,TRBD2
CASSLASGVTYEQYF,TGTGCCAGCAGCTTAGCTAGCGGGGTAACCTACGAGCAGTACTTC,TRBJ2-7,TRBV11-2,many,TRBD2
CASSLPRGPQHF,TGTGCCAGCAGTCTGCCCAGGGGGCCCCAGCATTTT,TRBJ1-5,TRBV28,many,NA
CSARGTSGYEQYF,TGCAGTGCTAGAGGGACTAGCGGCTACGAGCAGTACTTC,TRBJ2-7,TRBV20-1,NA,TRBD2
CASSLDGTGNQPQHF,TGCGCCAGCAGCTTGGATGGGACTGGCAATCAGCCCCAGCATTTT,TRBJ1-5,TRBV5-1,NA,NA
CAWKPRGFNYGYTF,TGTGCCTGGAAACCCAGGGGATTCAACTATGGCTACACCTTC,TRBJ1-2,TRBV30,NA,NA
CASRTGNSYEQYF,TGTGCCAGCAGAACGGGGAACTCCTACGAGCAGTACTTC,TRBJ2-7,TRBV28,many,NA
CATSDSTSGNPGGQYF,TGTGCCACCAGTGATTCAACTAGCGGGAACCCTGGAGGGCAGTACTTC,TRBJ2-7,TRBV24-1,few,TRBD2